This T cell receptor (beta chain) appears in the sequencing data of a study of shared clonotypes between healthy human individuals. Method: immunoSEQ multiplex PCR; TCRdb's copy keeps in-frame clones and lacks some. The sample holds hundreds of thousands of clones, around 80% seen once. The length of the CDR3 is 13 residues. The V gene's germline CDR1 is SQVTM and CDR2 ANQGSEA. Trimming pared 5 bases from V and 0 bases from J, leaving 9 bases between. Sample: PBMCs. The chain links TRBV29-1 to TRBJ2-3; D possibly corresponds to TRBD2 (5 bases). This receptor was identified in a woman between 35 and 50 years old in good health. Some clones in this sample may be carry-over from other donors' samples. The CDR3 nucleotides read TGCAGCGTTTCAGCGGCTAGCACAGATACGCAGTATTTT. As protein: CSVSAASTDTQYF.